The 24 T cell receptor beta chains presented below share a single source sample, sequenced in a study of blood T cell repertoires in COVID-19. Assay: immunoSEQ multiplex PCR; the TCRdb copy retains only in-frame clones and omits some. The data contain about 270,000 clones, 86% of them singletons. The sample comprised peripheral blood. These receptors all come from a man aged 35-49 years with active or convalescent COVID-19.

The chain couples TRBV13 to TRBJ2-5, with 7 bases lining up with TRBD2. J was trimmed by 5 bases and V by 3 bases; bases with no gene match: 3. This CDR3 contains 13 residues. Germline V gene sequence: CDR1 PRHDT, CDR2 FYEKMQ (reference sequence). CDR3 loop: CASSFRGGETQYF. The CDR3 DNA sequence: TGTGCCAGCAGCTTCCGGGGAGGGGAGACCCAGTACTTC.

The chain links TRBV4-1 to TRBJ1-6; D is possibly TRBD1 (6 bases). The CDR3 runs to 17 residues. CDR1 is MGHRA, CDR2 YSYEKL, per germline. Trimming stripped 4 bases from V and 0 bases from J, with 13 bases between. The CDR3 is CASSPKGGGSYNSPLHF. Written as DNA, the CDR3 is TGCGCCAGCAGCCCCAAAGGGGGGGGCTCCTATAATTCACCCCTCCACTTT.

This chain connects TRBV18 to TRBJ1-6; D is possibly TRBD1 (6 bases). The CDR3 length is 15 residues. Trimming took 2 bases from V and 6 from J, leaving 11 bases between them. The V gene's germline CDR1 is KGHSH and CDR2 LQKENI. In nucleotides, the CDR3 is TGTGCCAGCTCACCAAATCAGGACAGTAATTCACCCCTCCACTTT. Its translation is CASSPNQDSNSPLHF.

The chain combines TRBV4-1 with TRBJ1-1; D is perhaps TRBD1 (6 bases). Germline CDR1 reads MGHRA; CDR2 reads YSYEKL. This CDR3 is 17 amino acids long. The V end lost 3 bases, the J end lost 1 base, and 18 bases lay between the germline ends. The CDR3 DNA is TGCGCCAGCAGCCACCCCGGGACACCAAAGAGGAACACTGAAGCTTTCTTT. Residues: CASSHPGTPKRNTEAFF.

The chain couples TRBV30 to TRBJ1-6; no definite D call. The CDR3 covers 18 residues. Trimming shortened V by 2 bases and J by 0 bases, and 17 bases separated the two germline ends. The germline V gene has CDR1 GTSNPN and CDR2 SVGIG (reference sequence). This CDR3 reads CAWSPTTPLSSYNSPLHF. For the CDR3, the DNA is TGTGCCTGGAGTCCAACGACACCACTGAGCTCCTATAATTCACCCCTCCACTTT. The full variable domain, rest sourced from reference TRBV30 and TRBJ1-6, is SQTIHQWPATLVQPVGSPLSLECTVEGTSNPNLYWYRQAAGRGLQLLFYSVGIGQISSEVPQNLSASRPQDRQFILSSKKLLLSDSGFYLCAWSPTTPLSSYNSPLHFGNGTRLTVT.

The chain recombines TRBV5-1 with TRBJ1-2; 10 bases line up with TRBD1. Germline V lookup: CDR1 SGHRS, CDR2 YFSETQ. With V trimmed by 0 bases and J by 5 bases, 1 base remained unmatched. The CDR3 extends over 14 amino acids. CDR3 region: CASSLGDRGYGYTF. The CDR3 DNA reads TGCGCCAGCAGCTTGGGGGACAGGGGATATGGCTACACCTTC. Drawing the rest from reference TRBV5-1 and TRBJ1-2, the complete variable domain is KAGVTQTPRYLIKTRGQQVTLSCSPISGHRSVSWYQQTPGQGLQFLFEYFSETQRNKGNFPGRFSGRQFSNSRSEMNVSTLELGDSALYLCASSLGDRGYGYTFGSGTRLTVV.

The chain recombines TRBV28 with TRBJ2-3, with TRBD1 as a possible D gene (6 bases). CDR1 is MDHEN and CDR2 is SYDVKM in the germline V gene. Trimming left V 6 bases short and J 2 bases short, with 15 bases between. CDR3 length equals 15 residues. This chain's CDR3 is CASSPRDTYTDTQYF. The DNA for the CDR3 is TGTGCCAGCAGCCCCCGGGACACGTACACAGATACGCAGTATTTT.

The chain joins TRBV24-1 to TRBJ1-6; possible D gene TRBD1, 5 bases. V lost 3 bases and J 14 bases, leaving 19 bases between the germline ends. The CDR3 sequence is 15 residues long. Looked up from germline, CDR1 is KGHDR and CDR2 is SFDVKD. Written as DNA, the CDR3 is TGTGCCACCAGTGATGTGAAGAGAGGGGAGGAGGCCCTCCACTTT. Encoded protein: CATSDVKRGEEALHF.

V gene TRBV3-1 (or the pseudogene TRBV3-2) combines with J gene TRBJ2-2; 11 positions agree with TRBD2. Germline V gene lookup returns CDR1 LGHDT and CDR2 YNNKEL (reference sequence). The CDR3 length is 16 residues. J lost 1 base, V lost 5 bases, and 3 bases had no gene match. The CDR3 DNA follows: TGTGCCAGCAGCTACGGGACTAGCGGGAACACCGGGGAGCTGTTTTTT. Translated, it gives CASSYGTSGNTGELFF.

The sample holds one count of this clone. The chain carries TRBV11-2 and TRBJ2-7; D not resolved. V dropped 3 bases and J dropped 0 bases, with 9 bases sitting between them. The CDR3 runs to 14 residues. Per germline, CDR1 SGHAT and CDR2 FQNNGV. CDR3 DNA sequence: TGTGCCAGCAGCTTGAAGACAAACTCCTACGAGCAGTACTTC. Translation gives CASSLKTNSYEQYF.

The CDR3 coding sequence is TGTGCCAGCAGCTTCCAAGCCTCCTATGGCTACACCTTC. Protein product: CASSFQASYGYTF. The rearrangement uses TRBV7-3 and TRBJ1-2; D is ambiguous. V lost 3 bases, J lost 4 bases, and 9 bases lay in between. Germline CDR1 SGHTA, CDR2 FQGTGA. The CDR3 runs 13 residues.

This chain uses TRBV20-1 with TRBJ2-7; D perhaps matches TRBD2 (6 bases). Germline V gives CDR1 DFQATT, CDR2 SNEGSKA (reference sequence). The CDR3 contains 15 residues. Trimming pared 3 bases from V and 3 bases from J, leaving 18 bases between. The CDR3 protein is CSASVAGRGDYEQYF. For the CDR3, the DNA is TGCAGTGCTAGTGTGGCGGGGCGAGGAGACTACGAGCAGTACTTC.

The chain uses TRBV19 and TRBJ2-7; 7 bases are a match to TRBD2. This CDR3 has 16 residues. In germline, CDR1 is LNHDA, CDR2 SQIVND (reference sequence). V was clipped by 2 bases and J by 0 bases; unmatched bases: 7. The CDR3 is CASSIQAGSYSYEQYF. The CDR3 region has the DNA TGTGCCAGTAGTATACAAGCGGGGTCTTACTCCTACGAGCAGTACTTC.

The V gene is TRBV28, the J gene TRBJ2-7; TRBD2 matches at 10 bases. The ends lost 3 bases at V and 1 base at J; junction bases unmatched: 6. From germline, CDR1 is MDHEN and CDR2 SYDVKM. This CDR3 spans 16 amino acids. Here the CDR3 reads CASSFRLAGLSYEQYF. The DNA for the CDR3 is TGTGCCAGCAGTTTTCGACTAGCGGGTCTTTCCTACGAGCAGTACTTC.

V usage is TRBV20-1 and J usage is TRBJ2-5; 10 bases line up with TRBD1. With 3 bases clipped from V and 5 bases from J, the junction kept 12 bases outside the gene matches. Germline assignment: CDR1 DFQATT and CDR2 SNEGSKA (reference sequence). The CDR3 consists of 16 residues. The CDR3 DNA is TGCAGTGCTAGTATGACAGGGGGCTTAACTCTCGAGACCCAGTACTTC. Residues: CSASMTGGLTLETQYF.

The chain links TRBV19 to TRBJ2-7; D remains ambiguous. Germline V lookup: CDR1 LNHDA, CDR2 SQIVND (reference sequence). Trimming pared 4 bases from V and 4 bases from J, leaving 11 bases between. The CDR3 totals 13 residues. The DNA of the CDR3 is TGTGCCAGTAGTACTATCGACAAGTACGAGCAGTACTTC. Residues: CASSTIDKYEQYF.

The chain links TRBV3-1 (or the pseudogene TRBV3-2) to TRBJ1-5; D remains ambiguous. The CDR3 has 14 residues. Trimming removed 0 bases at V and 5 bases at J, with 8 bases between. The V gene's germline CDR1 is LGHDT and CDR2 YNNKEL (reference sequence). This CDR3 reads CASSQEVRYQPQHF. CDR3 nucleotide sequence: TGTGCCAGCAGCCAAGAGGTGCGTTATCAGCCCCAGCATTTT.

The rearrangement uses TRBV11-3 and TRBJ2-7; 8 nucleotides line up with TRBD1. V was clipped by 3 bases and J by 0 bases; unmatched bases: 7. CDR1 and CDR2 (germline): SGHNT, YENEEA. This CDR3 contains 16 residues. CDR3 sequence (DNA): TGTGCCAGCAGCTTGGCGGGACAGGTCGTCTCCTACGAGCAGTACTTC. Protein product: CASSLAGQVVSYEQYF.

The chain has TRBV9 and TRBJ2-5; 11 bases align to TRBD2. The ends lost 1 base at V and 4 bases at J; junction bases unmatched: 6. The length of the CDR3 is 16 residues. Germline-derived CDR1 and CDR2 are SGDLS and YYNGEE. In DNA, the CDR3 is TGTGCCAGCAGCGTAATAACTAGCGGGGGCCGAGAGACCCAGTACTTC. It is translated as CASSVITSGGRETQYF. The complete variable domain, with remaining parts taken from reference TRBV9 and TRBJ2-5, reads DSGVTQTPKHLITATGQRVTLRCSPRSGDLSVYWYQQSLDQGLQFLIQYYNGEERAKGNILERFSAQQFPDLHSELNLSSLELGDSALYFCASSVITSGGRETQYFGPGTRLLVL.

The chain joins TRBV7-9 to TRBJ2-5; 12 bases align to TRBD2. The junction had 7 bases not matched to a gene; V was cut back by 3 bases and J by 5 bases. The CDR3 totals 16 residues. Germline V gene sequence: CDR1 SEHNR, CDR2 FQNEAQ (reference sequence). Here the CDR3 DNA reads TGTGCCAGCAGCTTCGCTAGCGGGAGGGCCGGGGAGACCCAGTACTTC. Amino acid sequence: CASSFASGRAGETQYF. Combining the CDR3 with reference TRBV7-9 and TRBJ2-5 gives the whole variable domain DTGVSQNPRHKITKRGQNVTFRCDPISEHNRLYWYRQTLGQGPEFLTYFQNEAQLEKSRLLSDRFSAERPKGSFSTLEIQRTEQGDSAMYLCASSFASGRAGETQYFGPGTRLLVL.

The rearrangement uses TRBV4-2 and TRBJ2-3, with 9 bases that match TRBD2. This CDR3 is 16 amino acids long. V shed 1 base, J shed 4 bases, and the junction held 6 bases outside the gene matches. CDR1 is LGHNA and CDR2 is YNFKEQ in the germline V gene. The CDR3 sequence: CASSQAREGLPDTQYF. In nucleotides, the CDR3 is TGTGCCAGCAGCCAAGCGCGGGAGGGCCTGCCAGATACGCAGTATTTT.

The rearrangement joins TRBV11-2 to TRBJ1-5; D uncertain. Germline CDR1 and CDR2: SGHAT and FQNNGV. V was trimmed by 2 bases and J by 4 bases, leaving 6 bases between them. The CDR3 consists of 13 residues. The CDR3 nucleotides read TGTGCCAGCAGCTTAAGCAGGAATCAGCCCCAGCATTTT. The encoded protein is CASSLSRNQPQHF.

This chain links TRBV7-9 with TRBJ1-6; weak D call: TRBD1 (6 bases). CDR1 is SEHNR and CDR2 is FQNEAQ in the germline V gene (reference sequence). The germline V and J ends were trimmed by 1 base and 6 bases, with 13 bases remaining between them. The CDR3 is 16 amino acids. CDR3 sequence: CASSLGGTGTNSPLHF. The CDR3 coding sequence is TGTGCCAGCAGCTTAGGAGGTACAGGGACTAATTCACCCCTCCACTTT.

The V and J genes are TRBV6-5 and TRBJ1-2; D possibly corresponds to TRBD1 (6 bases). V lost 1 base, J lost 8 bases, and 17 bases lay in between. Germline lookup yields CDR1 MNHEY and CDR2 SVGAGI. The CDR3 has 15 amino acids. CDR3 loop: CASSYWGSGGDGYTF. CDR3 nucleotide sequence: TGTGCCAGCAGTTACTGGGGGTCGGGGGGCGACGGCTACACCTTC.